This T cell receptor (beta chain) was sequenced for a study of shared clonotypes between healthy human individuals. The germline CDR1 and CDR2 sequences are SNHLY and FYNNEI. There are 12 residues in the CDR3. V lost 6 bases and J lost 5; bases outside the gene matches: 1. To note about this clone: Distinct nucleotide sequences in the sample also encode this CDR3.

As handled by the study authors: ImmunoSEQ supplied junction-only sequences lacking quality scores, so filtering was different. The repertoire was sequenced with immunoSEQ multiplex PCR; TCRdb's copy has only in-frame clones and lacks some. Clone size and V and J calls were adopted from that table, with D and trimming inferred from the DNA. The data hold over a million clones, with about 74% observed a single time. Splitting of CD4+ cells produced CD45RA+ naive and CD45RA-negative memory subsets. The receptor was isolated from a man aged 18 to 35 in good health. The chain employs TRBV2 and TRBJ2-5; 9 positions match TRBD1. The source material was memory CD4+ T cells sorted from blood. Described subset: CD45RA-negative fraction. The CDR3 DNA reads as TGTGCCAGCAGGGACAGGGGTGAGACCCAGTACTTC. This gives the protein CASRDRGETQYF.